This T cell receptor beta chain was sequenced in a study of blood T cell repertoires in COVID-19. Looking at the study overall: Sites across the United States, Italy and Spain contributed samples from acute and convalescent COVID-19. From T cells, B-cell-depleted T cells, or PBMCs came the material, which was cDNA or gDNA.

One Seattle source followed patients from active infection through their disease course. In the source study's methods: Amplification of reference gene primers provided the estimated nucleated cell counts. Assay: immunoSEQ multiplex PCR; the TCRdb copy retains only in-frame clones and omits some. D and trimming come from the DNA, and the V and J calls and clone size come from that table. The sample consists of 200,000 to 250,000 clones, about 82% of them appearing once. Germline V gene lookup returns CDR1 LGHDT and CDR2 YNNKEL (reference sequence). The CDR3 runs to 17 residues. V was pared by 0 bases and J by 3 bases, with 8 bases of the junction left unmatched.

The chain uses TRBV3-1 (or the pseudogene TRBV3-2) and TRBJ2-1, with 7 positions matching TRBD2. The material sequenced was peripheral blood. This clonotype was obtained from a man aged 45 to 65 with COVID-19, enrolled during active disease. This chain's CDR3 is CASSQEGRGGYYNEQFF. The CDR3 coding sequence is TGTGCCAGCAGCCAAGAAGGGAGGGGTGGGTACTACAATGAGCAGTTCTTC.